Listed below are T cell receptor beta chains from one sample, sequenced in a study of T cell responses to AZD1222 COVID-19 vaccine. This table comes from immunoSEQ multiplex PCR, and its TCRdb copy is limited to in-frame clones, with some not included. The sample consists of roughly 170,000 clones, about 86% of them appearing once. The sample consisted of peripheral blood, taken on day 0 of AZD1222 vaccination. Receptor source: an adult in good health. The conserved cysteine and the conserved F or W are not part of the CDR3 here. The order of the fields is V gene, D gene, J gene, clone size, CDR3 protein. D genes are given only for firm matches. Expanded clones are given a class, and other clones once, few, many or no size at all.

TRBV5-1	TRBD1	TRBJ1-2	-	ASSSGQGGGGYT
TRBV24-1	TRBD1	TRBJ2-2	-	ATSDYGQGTGELF
TRBV12-2	-	TRBJ1-5	-	ASRFPLWTGGSQPQH
TRBV5-1	-	TRBJ1-1	-	ASSLGAGATEAF
TRBV10-3	TRBD2	TRBJ2-5	-	AISDGAGGQETQY
TRBV5-3	-	TRBJ1-5	-	ARSLGWTLNQPQH
TRBV6-4	-	TRBJ1-1	once	ASRANTEAF
TRBV18	TRBD1	TRBJ1-6	-	ASSPPGGTGGSPLH
TRBV30	-	TRBJ1-5	-	AWSTTPGQPQH
TRBV9	-	TRBJ2-7	-	ASSVNPKGLDGDEQY
TRBV6-2/TRBV6-3	-	TRBJ1-1	-	ASSYRDTEAF
TRBV18	-	TRBJ2-1	-	ASSPPRKPNEQF
TRBV7-3	-	TRBJ2-7	-	ASSPTVGHEQY
TRBV7-4	TRBD1	TRBJ1-1	-	ASSLPDRGRPLNKEAF
TRBV30	-	TRBJ1-6	-	AWRGETVSNSPLH
TRBV4-3	-	TRBJ2-3	-	ASSQRGGHLPPTDTQY
TRBV27	TRBD1	TRBJ1-1	few	ASSLSPTNRGARGNTEAF
TRBV5-1	TRBD1	TRBJ1-2	-	ASSAWEGTVIHPLNGYT
TRBV5-6	TRBD1	TRBJ2-5	-	ASSFRTGYQETQY
TRBV28	TRBD1	TRBJ1-5	-	ASSFIRGQGMGQPQH
TRBV5-6	TRBD1	TRBJ2-5	-	ASSPGQGRETQY
TRBV3-1/TRBV3-2	TRBD2	TRBJ2-2	once	ASRLAGVNTGELF
TRBV3-1/TRBV3-2	TRBD1	TRBJ1-1	once	ASSREQGGTEAF
TRBV4-2	-	TRBJ1-2	-	ASSQDFWGAFKDGYGYT
TRBV6-5	-	TRBJ1-1	-	ASSKSGANTEAF
TRBV18	-	TRBJ2-7	-	ASSPPPGRGFSYEQY
TRBV28	-	TRBJ1-2	-	ASSRPPYGYT
TRBV4-1	TRBD1	TRBJ1-1	-	ASSRDPGQGNTEAF
TRBV5-6	TRBD1	TRBJ1-1	-	ASRPDRGTEAF
TRBV18	-	TRBJ1-2	-	ASSQRKGTVNYGYT
TRBV4-2	TRBD1	TRBJ1-2	-	ASSQPGQDHYGYT
TRBV27	-	TRBJ1-2	-	ASSLKGLGYGYT
TRBV11-2	-	TRBJ1-3	-	ASSPGTPNTIY
TRBV5-1	-	TRBJ2-7	-	ASSLIRSEQY
TRBV9	-	TRBJ2-7	-	ASSGQGNYEQY
TRBV19	-	TRBJ2-7	-	ASRGNRDIGYEQY
TRBV10-1	-	TRBJ1-1	-	ASSENKGTEAF
TRBV19	-	TRBJ2-5	-	ASSISTSGTGAETQY
TRBV5-6	-	TRBJ2-4	-	ASSLDIPRAKNIQY
TRBV27	-	TRBJ1-2	-	ASSFGREYGYT
TRBV30	-	TRBJ2-1	-	AWSVRVGTVAGEQF